The clone carrying this T cell receptor beta chain was counted only a few times. Antigen specificity is unknown. CDR1 and CDR2 (germline): MDHEN, SYDVKM. The trim removed 0 bases at V and 6 bases at J, leaving 4 bases unmatched. CDR3 length: 17 amino acids. The PCR ran on 60 Vbeta and 13 Jbeta primers. Profiling relied on immunoSEQ multiplex PCR, and the TCRdb table lists in-frame clones only, not all of them. The sample carries about 110,000 clones, about 16% recorded once. This sample was included in a study of cytomegalovirus exposure and HLA in healthy donors. Study-level findings and limits: Immune exposure was documented only through CMV serostatus. The study recorded over 150 TCR beta chains that were cytomegalovirus-associated. Per a later analysis, HLA-associated TCR beta chains showed more clonal expansion than other, equally common TCR beta chains.

The sample comprised PBMCs. The sequence derives from a female donor in good health and CMV-seronegative. The rearrangement joins TRBV28 to TRBJ2-2, with 13 bases aligning to TRBD2. CDR3 loop: CASSLWRLAGGPGELFF. In nucleotides, the CDR3 is TGTGCCAGCAGTTTATGGAGACTAGCGGGAGGACCCGGGGAGCTGTTTTTT.